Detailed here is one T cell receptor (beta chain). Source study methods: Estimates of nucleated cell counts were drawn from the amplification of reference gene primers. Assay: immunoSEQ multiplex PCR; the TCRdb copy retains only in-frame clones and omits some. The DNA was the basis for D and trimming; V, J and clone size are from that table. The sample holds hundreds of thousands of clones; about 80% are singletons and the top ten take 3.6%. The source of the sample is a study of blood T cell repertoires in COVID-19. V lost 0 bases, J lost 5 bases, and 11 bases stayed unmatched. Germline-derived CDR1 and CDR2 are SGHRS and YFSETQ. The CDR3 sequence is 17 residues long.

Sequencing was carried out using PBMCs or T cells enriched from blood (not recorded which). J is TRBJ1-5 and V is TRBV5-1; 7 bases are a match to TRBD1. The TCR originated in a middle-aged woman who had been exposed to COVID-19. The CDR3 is CASSLAPSTGLDQPQHF. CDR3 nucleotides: TGCGCCAGCAGCTTGGCCCCCTCGACAGGGCTGGATCAGCCCCAGCATTTT.